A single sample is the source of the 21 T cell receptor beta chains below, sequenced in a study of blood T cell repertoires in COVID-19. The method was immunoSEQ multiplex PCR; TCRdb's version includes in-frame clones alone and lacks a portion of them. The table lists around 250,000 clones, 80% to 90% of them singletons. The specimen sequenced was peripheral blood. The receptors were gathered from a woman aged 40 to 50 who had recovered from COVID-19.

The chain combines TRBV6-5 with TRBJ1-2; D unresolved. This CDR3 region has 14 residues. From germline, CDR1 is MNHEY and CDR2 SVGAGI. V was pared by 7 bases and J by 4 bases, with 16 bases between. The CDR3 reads CASTDPRVGYGYTF. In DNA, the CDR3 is TGTGCCAGCACCGACCCCCGGGTTGGCTATGGCTACACCTTC.

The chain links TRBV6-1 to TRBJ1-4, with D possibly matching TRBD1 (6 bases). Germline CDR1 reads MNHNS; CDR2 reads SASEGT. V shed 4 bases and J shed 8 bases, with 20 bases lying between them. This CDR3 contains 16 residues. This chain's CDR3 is CASSGRLGQRKEKLFF. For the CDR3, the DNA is TGTGCCAGCAGTGGGCGGTTGGGACAAAGGAAGGAAAAACTGTTTTTT.

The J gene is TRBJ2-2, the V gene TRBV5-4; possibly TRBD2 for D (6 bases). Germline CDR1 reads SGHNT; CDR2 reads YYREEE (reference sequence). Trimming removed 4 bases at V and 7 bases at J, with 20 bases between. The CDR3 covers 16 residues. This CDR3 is CASSHGTRGLGGELFF. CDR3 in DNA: TGTGCCAGCAGCCACGGGACTCGAGGCCTTGGCGGGGAGCTGTTTTTT.

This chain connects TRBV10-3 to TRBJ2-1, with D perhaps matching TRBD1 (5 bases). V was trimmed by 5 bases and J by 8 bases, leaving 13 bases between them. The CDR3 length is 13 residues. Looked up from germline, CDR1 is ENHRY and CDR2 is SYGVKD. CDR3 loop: CAISQGQGYEQFF. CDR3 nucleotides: TGTGCCATCAGTCAGGGTCAGGGCTATGAGCAGTTCTTC.

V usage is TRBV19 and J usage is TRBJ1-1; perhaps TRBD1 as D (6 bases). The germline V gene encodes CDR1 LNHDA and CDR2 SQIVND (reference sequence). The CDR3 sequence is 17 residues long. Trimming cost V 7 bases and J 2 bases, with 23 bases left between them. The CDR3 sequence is CASTNRWGGTLNTEAFF. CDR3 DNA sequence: TGTGCCAGTACCAATAGGTGGGGGGGCACTCTAAACACTGAAGCTTTCTTT.

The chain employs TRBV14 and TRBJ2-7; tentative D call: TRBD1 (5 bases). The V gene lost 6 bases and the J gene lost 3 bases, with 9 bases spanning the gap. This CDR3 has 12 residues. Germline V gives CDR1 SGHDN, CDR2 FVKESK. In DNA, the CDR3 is TGTGCCAGCAGTTCCACAGGCTACGAGCAGTACTTC. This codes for CASSSTGYEQYF.

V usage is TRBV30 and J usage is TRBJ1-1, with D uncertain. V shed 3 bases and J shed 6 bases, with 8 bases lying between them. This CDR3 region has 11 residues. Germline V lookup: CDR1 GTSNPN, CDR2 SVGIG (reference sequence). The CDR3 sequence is CAWRTLSEAFF. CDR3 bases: TGTGCCTGGAGGACTCTTTCTGAAGCTTTCTTT.

The CDR3 protein is CASSMATTAYNEQFF. In nucleotides, the CDR3 is TGTGCCAGTAGTATGGCGACTACCGCCTACAATGAGCAGTTCTTC. This chain links TRBV19 with TRBJ2-1, with a tentative D call TRBD2 (5 bases). Trimming pared 3 bases from V and 2 bases from J, leaving 11 bases between. Germline CDR1 is LNHDA and CDR2 is SQIVND (reference sequence). There are 15 residues in the CDR3.

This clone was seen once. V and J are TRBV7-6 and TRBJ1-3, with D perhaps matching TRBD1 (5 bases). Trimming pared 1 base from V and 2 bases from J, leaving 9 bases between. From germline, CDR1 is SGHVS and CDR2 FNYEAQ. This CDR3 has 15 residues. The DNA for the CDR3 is TGTGCCAGCAGCTTAGACCCGACAGCTGGAAACACCATATATTTT. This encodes CASSLDPTAGNTIYF.

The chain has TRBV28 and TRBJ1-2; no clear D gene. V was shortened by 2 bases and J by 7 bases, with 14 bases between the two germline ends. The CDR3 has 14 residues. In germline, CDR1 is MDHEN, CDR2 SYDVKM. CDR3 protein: CASSLKFAGSGYTF. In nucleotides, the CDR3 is TGTGCCAGCAGTTTAAAATTTGCGGGTTCTGGCTACACCTTC.

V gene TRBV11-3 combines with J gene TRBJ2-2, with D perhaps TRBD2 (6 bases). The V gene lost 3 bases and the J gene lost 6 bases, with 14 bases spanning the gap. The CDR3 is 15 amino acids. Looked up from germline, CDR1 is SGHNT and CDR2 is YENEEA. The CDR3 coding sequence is TGTGCCAGCAGCTTGCGGGACCCGAGCCCCGGGGAGCTGTTTTTT. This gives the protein CASSLRDPSPGELFF.

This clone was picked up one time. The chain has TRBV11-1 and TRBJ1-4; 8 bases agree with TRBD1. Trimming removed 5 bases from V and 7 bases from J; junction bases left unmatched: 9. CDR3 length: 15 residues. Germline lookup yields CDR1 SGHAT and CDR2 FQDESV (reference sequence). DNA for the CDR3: TGTGCCAGCAGCCCAGAAAGGACAGGGACTGAAAAACTGTTTTTT. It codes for CASSPERTGTEKLFF.

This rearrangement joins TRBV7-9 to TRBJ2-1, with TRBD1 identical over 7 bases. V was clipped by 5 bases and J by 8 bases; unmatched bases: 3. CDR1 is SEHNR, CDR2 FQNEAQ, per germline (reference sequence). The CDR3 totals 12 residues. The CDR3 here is CASSRQGDEQFF. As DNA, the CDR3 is TGTGCCAGCAGCCGACAGGGCGATGAGCAGTTCTTC.

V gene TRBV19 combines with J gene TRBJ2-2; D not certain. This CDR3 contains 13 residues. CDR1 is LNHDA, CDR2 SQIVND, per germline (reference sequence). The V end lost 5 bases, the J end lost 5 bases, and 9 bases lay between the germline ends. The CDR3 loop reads CASSFRLTGELFF. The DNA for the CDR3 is TGTGCCAGTAGTTTTAGACTGACCGGGGAGCTGTTTTTT.

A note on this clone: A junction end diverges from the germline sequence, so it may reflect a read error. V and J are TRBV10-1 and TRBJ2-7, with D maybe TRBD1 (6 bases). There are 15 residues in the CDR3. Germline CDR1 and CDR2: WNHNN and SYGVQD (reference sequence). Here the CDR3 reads CASSESRTASHEQYF. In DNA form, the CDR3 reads TGCGCCAGCAGTGAGTCAAGGACAGCCTCCCACGAGCAGTACTTC.

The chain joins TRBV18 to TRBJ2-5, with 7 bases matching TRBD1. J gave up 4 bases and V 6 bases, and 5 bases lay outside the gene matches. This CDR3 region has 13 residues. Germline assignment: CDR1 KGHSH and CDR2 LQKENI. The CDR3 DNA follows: TGTGCCAGCTCGCGAAACAGGGGAGAGACCCAGTACTTC. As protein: CASSRNRGETQYF.

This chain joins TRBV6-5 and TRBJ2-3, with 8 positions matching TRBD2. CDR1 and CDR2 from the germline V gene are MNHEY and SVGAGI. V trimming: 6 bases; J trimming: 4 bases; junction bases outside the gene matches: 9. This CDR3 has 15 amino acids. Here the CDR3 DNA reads TGTGCCAGCAGGGGGGAGCGGGGGTTGGCAGATACGCAGTATTTT. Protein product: CASRGERGLADTQYF.

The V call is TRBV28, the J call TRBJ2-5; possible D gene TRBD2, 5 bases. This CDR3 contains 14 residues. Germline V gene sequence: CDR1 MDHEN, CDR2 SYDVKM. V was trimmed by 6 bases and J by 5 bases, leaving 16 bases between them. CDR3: CASRLAGVGETQYF. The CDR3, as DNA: TGTGCCAGCAGACTCGCCGGGGTCGGGGAGACCCAGTACTTC. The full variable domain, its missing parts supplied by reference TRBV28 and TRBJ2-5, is DVKVTQSSRYLVKRTGEKVFLECVQDMDHENMFWYRQDPGLGLRLIYFSYDVKMKEKGDIPEGYSVSREKKERFSLILESASTNQTSMYLCASRLAGVGETQYFGPGTRLLVL.

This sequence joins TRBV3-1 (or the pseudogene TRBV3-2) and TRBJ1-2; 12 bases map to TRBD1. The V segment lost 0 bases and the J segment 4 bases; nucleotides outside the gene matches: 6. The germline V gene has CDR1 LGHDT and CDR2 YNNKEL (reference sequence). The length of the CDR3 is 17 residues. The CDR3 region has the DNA TGTGCCAGCAGCCAAGATCTGGGACAGGGGGCCGGCTATGGCTACACCTTC. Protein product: CASSQDLGQGAGYGYTF.

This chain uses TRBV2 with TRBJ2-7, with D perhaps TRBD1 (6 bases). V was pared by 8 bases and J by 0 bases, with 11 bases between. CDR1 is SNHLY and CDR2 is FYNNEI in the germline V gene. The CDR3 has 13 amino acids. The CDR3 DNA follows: TGTGCCAGCGGGGACACCCCCTCCTACGAGCAGTACTTC. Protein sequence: CASGDTPSYEQYF.

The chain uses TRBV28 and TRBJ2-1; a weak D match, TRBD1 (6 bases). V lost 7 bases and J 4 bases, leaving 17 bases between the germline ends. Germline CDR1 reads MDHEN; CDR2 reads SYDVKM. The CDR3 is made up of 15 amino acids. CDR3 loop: CASMGTEGVYNEQFF. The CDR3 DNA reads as TGTGCCAGCATGGGAACTGAGGGGGTTTACAATGAGCAGTTCTTC. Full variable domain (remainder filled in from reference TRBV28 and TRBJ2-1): DVKVTQSSRYLVKRTGEKVFLECVQDMDHENMFWYRQDPGLGLRLIYFSYDVKMKEKGDIPEGYSVSREKKERFSLILESASTNQTSMYLCASMGTEGVYNEQFFGPGTRLTVL.